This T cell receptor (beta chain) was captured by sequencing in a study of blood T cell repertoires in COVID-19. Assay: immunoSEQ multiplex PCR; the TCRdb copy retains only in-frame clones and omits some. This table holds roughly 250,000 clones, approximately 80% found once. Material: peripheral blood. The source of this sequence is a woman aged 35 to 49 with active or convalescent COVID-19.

The CDR3 nucleotides read TGTGCCAGCACCGTTTTGGGCCAAAACATTCAGTACTTC. Its translation: CASTVLGQNIQYF. V usage is TRBV6-5 and J usage is TRBJ2-4; D is ambiguous. This CDR3 is 13 amino acids long. Trimming removed 7 bases from V and 5 bases from J, with 12 bases in between. The germline V gene has CDR1 MNHEY and CDR2 SVGAGI.